This entry lists 13 T cell receptor beta chains sequenced from one sample in a study of CD8 T cells in ankylosing spondylitis. TCRdb ran MiXCR on the 5' RACE reads and lists one entry per CDR3 protein. The table shows about 250,000 distinct CDR3 sequences, with roughly 8% occurring only once. Sequencing used blood, either unsorted or a sorted T cell fraction (not recorded which). The receptors shown here come from a female donor with ankylosing spondylitis or in good health (not recorded which).

In regard to this clonotype: With a much larger clone just one base away, this may be a read error. This rearrangement joins TRBV7-9 to TRBJ2-1; TRBD2 matches 8 bases. Germline V gene data show CDR1 as SEHNR and CDR2 as FQNEAQ (reference sequence). This CDR3 is 15 amino acids long. CDR3 DNA sequence: TGTGCCAACAGCTTATCGATAGCGGGGTTAGTTGAGCAGTTCTTC. The encoded protein is CANSLSIAGLVEQFF.

This clonotype was seen repeatedly, ten times or more. The chain employs TRBV7-2 and TRBJ1-2, with D unclear. With 2 bases removed from V and 6 bases from J, the gap between germline ends came to 13 bases. This CDR3 spans 14 amino acids. Germline loops: CDR1 SGHTA, CDR2 FQGNSA. CDR3 bases: TGTGCCAGCAGCTTAAGATCGGGTGTGAATGGCTACACCTTC. Amino acid sequence: CASSLRSGVNGYTF.

This chain joins TRBV18 and TRBJ2-2; no definite D call. V was cut by 8 bases and J by 7 bases, with 11 bases left in between. CDR1 is KGHSH, CDR2 LQKENI, per germline. This CDR3 contains 12 residues. CDR3 residues: CASRVRGGELFF. The CDR3 nucleotides are TGTGCCAGCCGGGTCCGAGGCGGGGAGCTGTTTTTT.

This clonotype showed up many times. The rearrangement links TRBV29-1 to TRBJ2-4; D might be TRBD1 (6 bases). The germline V and J ends were trimmed by 8 bases and 4 bases, with 15 bases remaining between them. Per the germline V gene, CDR1 is SQVTM and CDR2 is ANQGSEA. The CDR3 totals 13 residues. The CDR3 here is CSLLAGEKNIQYF. DNA for the CDR3: TGCAGCCTACTGGCAGGGGAAAAAAACATTCAGTACTTC.

Details on this clonotype: This sequence may be a read error, since a much larger clone differs from it by one base. The chain combines TRBV7-6 with TRBJ1-4; D is unclear. Germline CDR1 SGHVS, CDR2 FNYEAQ. This CDR3 region has 15 residues. CDR3 in DNA: TGTGTCAGCTCCCAGGTCGGGGAGACTAATGAAAAACTGTTTTTT. Its translation is CVSSQVGETNEKLFF.

This clonotype showed up many times. This chain connects TRBV28 to TRBJ1-5; possible D gene TRBD1, 5 bases. CDR3 length equals 14 residues. Germline V lookup: CDR1 MDHEN, CDR2 SYDVKM. Deletions cut 2 bases from V and 5 bases from J, with 10 bases between. As DNA, the CDR3 is TGTGCCAGCAGTTTAGGGCAGGGCTATCAGCCCCAGCATTTT. Protein sequence: CASSLGQGYQPQHF.

Only a few counts were recorded for this clonotype. The chain combines TRBV2 with TRBJ1-1, with D possibly matching TRBD1 (6 bases). The V gene lost 4 bases and the J gene lost 5 bases, with 17 bases spanning the gap. This CDR3 has 15 amino acids. Germline values: CDR1 SNHLY, CDR2 FYNNEI. Here the CDR3 reads CASSVRAGVGTEAFF. The DNA for the CDR3 is TGTGCCAGCAGTGTTAGGGCAGGGGTCGGGACTGAAGCTTTCTTT.

This clonotype was observed at least ten times. The chain carries TRBV29-1 and TRBJ2-7; D ambiguous. The CDR3 runs 12 residues. Germline V gives CDR1 SQVTM, CDR2 ANQGSEA. V gave up 6 bases and J gave up 0 bases, with 9 bases separating them. CDR3 bases: TGCAGCGTCGGTGCGGACTCCTACGAGCAGTACTTC. The encoded protein is CSVGADSYEQYF.

This clonotype was observed at least ten times. The J gene is TRBJ2-3, the V gene TRBV7-9; a possible D gene is TRBD2 (5 bases). Germline values: CDR1 SEHNR, CDR2 FQNEAQ (reference sequence). This CDR3 region has 16 residues. Trimming cost V 7 bases and J 2 bases, with 19 bases left between them. CDR3 nucleotide sequence: TGTGCCAGCACCCTCTCGATGGGAGACATCACAGATACGCAGTATTTT. Translating it yields CASTLSMGDITDTQYF.

This clonotype was counted many times. The CDR3, as DNA: TGTGCCACCAGCCCGAGACAAGCAGATGAGCAGTTCTTC. Protein: CATSPRQADEQFF. The gene calls are TRBV15 and TRBJ2-1, with no clear D. The V gene's germline CDR1 is LNHNV and CDR2 YYDKDF (reference sequence). CDR3 size: 13 residues. The V gene lost 5 bases and the J gene lost 8 bases, with 13 bases spanning the gap.

This clonotype showed up many times. The rearrangement uses TRBV7-3 and TRBJ2-2; D is unresolved. The length of the CDR3 is 13 residues. V dropped 1 base and J dropped 7 bases, with 7 bases sitting between them. CDR1 and CDR2 (germline): SGHTA, FQGTGA. The CDR3 protein is CASSLSPRGELFF. The CDR3 DNA follows: TGTGCCAGCAGCTTAAGTCCCCGCGGGGAGCTGTTTTTT.

This clonotype was recorded at least ten times. The chain is built from TRBV15 and TRBJ1-5; the D is unclear. Deletions cut 0 bases from V and 5 bases from J, with 11 bases between. The CDR3 is made up of 15 amino acids. In germline, CDR1 is LNHNV, CDR2 YYDKDF (reference sequence). The CDR3 DNA is TGTGCCACCAGCAGAGATCGGGGAATATATCAGCCCCAGCATTTT. Translation: CATSRDRGIYQPQHF.

This rearrangement joins TRBV4-3 to TRBJ2-1; 7 bases line up with TRBD2. Germline CDR1 reads LGHNA; CDR2 reads YSLEER. The CDR3 has 14 residues. With 5 bases clipped from V and 4 bases from J, the junction kept 5 bases outside the gene matches. CDR3 DNA sequence: TGCGCCAGCAGCGGGCGGCGGGGGTACAATGAGCAGTTCTTC. This codes for CASSGRRGYNEQFF.